These 17 T cell receptor beta chains were sequenced from one sample in a study of blood T cell repertoires in COVID-19. Assay: immunoSEQ multiplex PCR; the TCRdb copy retains only in-frame clones and omits some. The sample lists about 230,000 clones, 70% to 90% occurring once. The specimen sequenced was peripheral blood. The receptors here all came from a woman in her seventies with active or convalescent COVID-19.

This chain joins TRBV28 and TRBJ1-2; TRBD1 matches at 10 bases. Germline V gene sequence: CDR1 MDHEN, CDR2 SYDVKM. The V segment lost 6 bases and the J segment 7 bases; nucleotides outside the gene matches: 11. The CDR3 totals 15 residues. Here the CDR3 reads CASSQTGGIRGGYTF. The DNA for the CDR3 is TGTGCCAGCAGCCAGACAGGGGGCATCAGGGGTGGCTACACCTTC.

This chain links TRBV5-1 with TRBJ2-5; 7 bases line up with TRBD1. Trimming cost V 2 bases and J 4 bases; bases outside gene matches: 5. This CDR3 has 14 amino acids. From germline, CDR1 is SGHRS and CDR2 YFSETQ. The CDR3 protein is CASSLGTEGETQYF. The CDR3 nucleotides read TGCGCCAGCAGCTTAGGGACAGAAGGAGAGACCCAGTACTTC.

The chain links TRBV7-7 to TRBJ1-2; 8 positions match TRBD1. V lost 6 bases to trimming and J lost 4 bases; unmatched junction nucleotides: 10. The CDR3 sequence is 15 residues long. Per germline, CDR1 SSHAT and CDR2 FNYEAQ (reference sequence). The CDR3: CASRPHLGQVYGYTF. Written as DNA, the CDR3 is TGTGCCAGCAGACCGCACTTGGGACAGGTCTATGGCTACACCTTC.

This sequence joins TRBV18 and TRBJ1-1; the D is unclear. V lost 3 bases, J lost 10 bases, and 18 bases lay in between. Germline CDR1 reads KGHSH; CDR2 reads LQKENI. This CDR3 spans 14 amino acids. CDR3 sequence (DNA): TGTGCCAGCTCACCGACTGCACTCCCAGAAGGAGCTTTCTTT. Protein sequence: CASSPTALPEGAFF.

J is TRBJ1-3 and V is TRBV4-2; a possible D gene is TRBD1 (5 bases). Deletions cut 1 base from V and 4 bases from J, with 11 bases between. Germline V gene sequence: CDR1 LGHNA, CDR2 YNFKEQ. CDR3 size: 15 residues. Here the CDR3 reads CASSQVSGDGNTIYF. CDR3 bases: TGTGCCAGCAGCCAAGTGTCGGGGGACGGAAACACCATATATTTT.

The chain uses TRBV5-4 and TRBJ2-1; TRBD2 agrees at 9 bases. Germline CDR1 is SGHNT and CDR2 is YYREEE (reference sequence). The V segment lost 0 bases and the J segment 4 bases; nucleotides outside the gene matches: 5. The length of the CDR3 is 16 residues. The DNA for the CDR3 is TGTGCCAGCAGCTTGGCTGGGCTAGCGGGATACAATGAGCAGTTCTTC. It specifies CASSLAGLAGYNEQFF.

J is TRBJ2-1 and V is TRBV5-4; D is unresolved. CDR1 is SGHNT and CDR2 is YYREEE in the germline V gene (reference sequence). Trimming removed 0 bases at V and 4 bases at J, with 5 bases between. The CDR3 extends over 13 amino acids. The CDR3 sequence is CASSLDYYNEQFF. CDR3 sequence (DNA): TGTGCCAGCAGCTTGGACTATTACAATGAGCAGTTCTTC.

The chain recombines TRBV7-9 with TRBJ2-3; 10 bases match TRBD2. Germline lookup yields CDR1 SEHNR and CDR2 FQNEAQ (reference sequence). This CDR3 has 15 residues. After removal of 5 bases from V and 2 bases from J, the junction contained 4 bases not matched to a gene. This CDR3 reads CASSPGLAVTDTQYF. The CDR3, as DNA: TGTGCCAGCAGCCCCGGACTAGCGGTCACAGATACGCAGTATTTT. The variable domain in full, completed from reference TRBV7-9 and TRBJ2-3, reads DTGVSQNPRHKITKRGQNVTFRCDPISEHNRLYWYRQTLGQGPEFLTYFQNEAQLEKSRLLSDRFSAERPKGSFSTLEIQRTEQGDSAMYLCASSPGLAVTDTQYFGPGTRLTVL.

The V gene is TRBV19, the J gene TRBJ2-1; D is unresolved. Trimming took off 7 bases at V and 0 bases at J, with 13 bases between the two ends. Per germline, CDR1 LNHDA and CDR2 SQIVND (reference sequence). The CDR3 consists of 15 residues. The chain's CDR3 is CASNLTPASYNEQFF. For the CDR3, the DNA is TGTGCCAGTAACCTCACTCCCGCCTCCTACAATGAGCAGTTCTTC.

V usage is TRBV2 and J usage is TRBJ2-1, with D perhaps TRBD2 (6 bases). CDR3 length: 20 amino acids. Germline CDR1 SNHLY, CDR2 FYNNEI. The V end was cut by 0 bases, the J end by 0 bases, with 21 bases between. The DNA for the CDR3 is TGTGCCAGCAGTGAAGCGCTCCGAGGACTACCCCGGTTCTCCTACAATGAGCAGTTCTTC. It specifies CASSEALRGLPRFSYNEQFF. Full variable domain (missing parts from reference TRBV2 and TRBJ2-1): EPEVTQTPSHQVTQMGQEVILRCVPISNHLYFYWYRQILGQKVEFLVSFYNNEISEKSEIFDDQFSVERPDGSNFTLKIRSTKLEDSAMYFCASSEALRGLPRFSYNEQFFGPGTRLTVL.

This rearrangement joins TRBV9 to TRBJ1-3; a weak D match, TRBD1 (6 bases). This CDR3 region has 16 residues. V dropped 2 bases and J dropped 3 bases, with 15 bases sitting between them. CDR1 is SGDLS and CDR2 is YYNGEE in the germline V gene. Here the CDR3 DNA reads TGTGCCAGCAGCGTGTGGGGCAGGGGATTTGGAAACACCATATATTTT. Translating it yields CASSVWGRGFGNTIYF.

The CDR3 DNA is TGCGCCAGCAGCCATGGCGGACTCGGAGGGGGCGTCACCGAGCAGTACTTC. Translation: CASSHGGLGGGVTEQYF. The chain uses TRBV4-1 and TRBJ2-7, with TRBD1 as a possible D gene (7 bases). This CDR3 is 17 amino acids long. Germline assignment: CDR1 MGHRA and CDR2 YSYEKL. Trimming removed 3 bases at V and 6 bases at J, with 24 bases between.

The chain employs TRBV18 and TRBJ1-2; D not resolved. This CDR3 spans 12 amino acids. Germline V gives CDR1 KGHSH, CDR2 LQKENI. Trimming stripped 5 bases from V and 9 bases from J, with 13 bases between. CDR3 in DNA: TGTGCCAGCTCAAGGCGCGACAATCGCTACACCTTC. As protein: CASSRRDNRYTF.

The sample holds one count of this clone. The V gene is TRBV18, the J gene TRBJ2-1; D is possibly TRBD1 (6 bases). The CDR3 totals 14 residues. V shed 3 bases and J shed 2 bases, with 8 bases lying between them. Germline-derived CDR1 and CDR2 are KGHSH and LQKENI. The CDR3 here is CASSPPGAYNEQFF. CDR3 bases: TGTGCCAGCTCACCCCCAGGGGCCTACAATGAGCAGTTCTTC.

The gene calls are TRBV6-6 and TRBJ1-1; D is ambiguous. The CDR3 length is 13 residues. Looked up from germline, CDR1 is MNHNY and CDR2 is SVGAGI (reference sequence). The V end was cut by 0 bases, the J end by 5 bases, with 7 bases between. The CDR3 is CASSYSGVTEAFF. In DNA, the CDR3 is TGTGCCAGCAGTTACTCAGGAGTAACTGAAGCTTTCTTT.

This clone was counted between two and nine times. The rearrangement joins TRBV6-5 to TRBJ2-2; TRBD1 is a possible D gene (5 bases). CDR3 length: 14 residues. CDR1 and CDR2 from the germline V gene are MNHEY and SVGAGI. V was pared by 0 bases and J by 3 bases, with 5 bases between. The CDR3 nucleotides are TGTGCCAGCAGTTACTCGACAGACACCGGGGAGCTGTTTTTT. This translates into CASSYSTDTGELFF.

The rearrangement joins TRBV4-2 to TRBJ2-7; 9 nucleotides align to TRBD1. Germline V gives CDR1 LGHNA, CDR2 YNFKEQ. The length of the CDR3 is 15 residues. V lost 3 bases and J lost 6; bases outside the gene matches: 9. The DNA for the CDR3 is TGTGCCAGCAGCCAGCTACAGGGGGCCAGGAGCGAGCAGTACTTC. This sequence encodes CASSQLQGARSEQYF.